This T cell receptor beta chain was found in a study of tumor and adjacent non-tumor tissue in lung cancer. The template was RNA from unsorted bulk tissue. Trimming removed 6 bases from V and 8 bases from J, with 22 bases in between. The CDR3 covers 15 residues. CDR1 is MNHNY and CDR2 is SVGAGI in the germline V gene (reference sequence). Three rounds of nested PCR, following a modified ARM-PCR protocol, produced the TCRbeta library. TCRdb re-called the multiplex PCR reads with MiXCR, one entry per CDR3 protein. Here the sample spans tens of thousands of distinct CDR3 sequences, approximately 77% being singletons. General study points: Normal lung showed higher cumulative top 100 clone frequency than tumor.

Notes on this clonotype: Its antigen is not identified.

The sequenced sample was lung tumor tissue. The chain couples TRBV6-6 to TRBJ1-2; the D gene is possibly TRBD1 (6 bases). The clonotype comes from a woman between 35 and 50 years old with non-small cell lung cancer. The CDR3 region has the DNA TGTGCCAGCAGCCCACGGGACATGGGGACGGGAGGCTACACCTTC. Protein sequence: CASSPRDMGTGGYTF.